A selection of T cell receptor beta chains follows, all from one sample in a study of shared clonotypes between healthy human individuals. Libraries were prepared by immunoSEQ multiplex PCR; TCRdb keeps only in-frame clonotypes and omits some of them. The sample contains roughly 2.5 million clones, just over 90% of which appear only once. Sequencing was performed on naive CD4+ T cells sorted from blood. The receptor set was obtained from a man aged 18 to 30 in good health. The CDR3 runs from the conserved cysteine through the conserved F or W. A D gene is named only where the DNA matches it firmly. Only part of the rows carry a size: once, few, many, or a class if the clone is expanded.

cdr3_nt: TGTGCCAGCGGTGGTGGGACTAGCGGGAGAGGCGAGCAGTACTTC
cdr3_aa: CASGGGTSGRGEQYF
j_call: TRBJ2-7
d_call: TRBD2
v_call: TRBV19
clone_size: .
cdr3_length: 15

cdr3_nt: TGTGCCAGCAGCCGGCAGGGGTTGAACACTGAAGCTTTCTTT
cdr3_aa: CASSRQGLNTEAFF
j_call: TRBJ1-1
d_call: .
v_call: TRBV6-1
clone_size: .
cdr3_length: 14

cdr3_nt: TGTGCCAGCAGTGAATCTCTATGGGGGTTGGACACTGAAGCTTTCTTT
cdr3_aa: CASSESLWGLDTEAFF
j_call: TRBJ1-1
d_call: .
v_call: TRBV2
clone_size: once
cdr3_length: 16

cdr3_nt: TGTGCCAGCAGCGTAGCGGGAGACTCCTACAATGAGCAGTTCTTC
cdr3_aa: CASSVAGDSYNEQFF
j_call: TRBJ2-1
d_call: .
v_call: TRBV9
clone_size: .
cdr3_length: 15

cdr3_nt: TGTGCCAGCAGTGAGAACAGGGGGCTTCGCAATGAGCAGTTCTTC
cdr3_aa: CASSENRGLRNEQFF
j_call: TRBJ2-1
d_call: TRBD1
v_call: TRBV28
clone_size: .
cdr3_length: 15

cdr3_nt: TGTGCCAGCTCCGACGGACTAGCGGGAACCTACGAGCAGTACTTC
cdr3_aa: CASSDGLAGTYEQYF
j_call: TRBJ2-7
d_call: TRBD2
v_call: TRBV18
clone_size: .
cdr3_length: 15

cdr3_nt: TGTGCCAGCAGCTTTGGGGGTTCCCCTAATTCACCCCTCCACTTT
cdr3_aa: CASSFGGSPNSPLHF
j_call: TRBJ1-6
d_call: .
v_call: TRBV11-1
clone_size: .
cdr3_length: 15

cdr3_nt: TGCGCCAGCAGCTCGGATCTGGATACGCAGTATTTT
cdr3_aa: CASSSDLDTQYF
j_call: TRBJ2-3
d_call: .
v_call: TRBV5-1
clone_size: .
cdr3_length: 12

cdr3_nt: TGTGCCAGCAGCCTCGAGCCCAGCGGCTACGAGCAGTACTTC
cdr3_aa: CASSLEPSGYEQYF
j_call: TRBJ2-7
d_call: .
v_call: TRBV9
clone_size: .
cdr3_length: 14

cdr3_nt: TGTGCCAGCAGTTACTTTGGCAACAAGGGCCGAGAAGCTTTCTTT
cdr3_aa: CASSYFGNKGREAFF
j_call: TRBJ1-1
d_call: .
v_call: TRBV6-5
clone_size: .
cdr3_length: 15

cdr3_nt: TGCGCCAGCAGCTCCCAGACTAGCGGGGCGGAGACCCAGTACTTC
cdr3_aa: CASSSQTSGAETQYF
j_call: TRBJ2-5
d_call: TRBD2
v_call: TRBV5-1
clone_size: .
cdr3_length: 15

cdr3_nt: TGCGCCAGCAGCCCCGGACAGGGAATCGTCGGCTCCTATAATTCACCCCTCCACTTT
cdr3_aa: CASSPGQGIVGSYNSPLHF
j_call: TRBJ1-6
d_call: TRBD1
v_call: TRBV10-2
clone_size: .
cdr3_length: 19

cdr3_nt: TGTGCCAGCAGCTTAGAGCGGGGGTACGCCTACGAGCAGTACTTC
cdr3_aa: CASSLERGYAYEQYF
j_call: TRBJ2-7
d_call: TRBD2
v_call: TRBV7-2
clone_size: .
cdr3_length: 15

cdr3_nt: TGTGCCAGCAGTTTTCCAAGATTGAGGAGGGAATTAGGTTCACCCCTCCACTTT
cdr3_aa: CASSFPRLRRELGSPLHF
j_call: TRBJ1-6
d_call: .
v_call: TRBV28
clone_size: .
cdr3_length: 18

cdr3_nt: TGTGCCAGCAGCTTGTTGACGGTGAACACTGAAGCTTTCTTT
cdr3_aa: CASSLLTVNTEAFF
j_call: TRBJ1-1
d_call: .
v_call: TRBV5-6
clone_size: .
cdr3_length: 14

cdr3_nt: TGTGCCATCAGCGATATTGGACAGGGTATAGATGTCGTCCTGACTTTC
cdr3_aa: CAISDIGQGIDVVLTF
j_call: TRBJ2-6
d_call: TRBD1
v_call: TRBV10-3
clone_size: once
cdr3_length: 16

cdr3_nt: TGTGCCAGCAGTAACCACTACGAGCAGTACTTC
cdr3_aa: CASSNHYEQYF
j_call: TRBJ2-7
d_call: .
v_call: TRBV6-5
clone_size: once
cdr3_length: 11

cdr3_nt: TGTGCCAGCAGCGCAGCATATGGCACAGATACGCAGTATTTT
cdr3_aa: CASSAAYGTDTQYF
j_call: TRBJ2-3
d_call: .
v_call: TRBV9
clone_size: .
cdr3_length: 14

cdr3_nt: TGTGCCAGCAGTAAATGGAACTTACCCTACGAGCAGTACTTC
cdr3_aa: CASSKWNLPYEQYF
j_call: TRBJ2-7
d_call: .
v_call: TRBV7-9
clone_size: .
cdr3_length: 14

cdr3_nt: TGTGCCAGCAGCTTAAGACAGGAAGAGACCCAGTACTTC
cdr3_aa: CASSLRQEETQYF
j_call: TRBJ2-5
d_call: .
v_call: TRBV7-2
clone_size: .
cdr3_length: 13

cdr3_nt: TGTGCCAGCTCAGACCAGGAAGGGAACACTGAAGCTTTCTTT
cdr3_aa: CASSDQEGNTEAFF
j_call: TRBJ1-1
d_call: .
v_call: TRBV18
clone_size: .
cdr3_length: 14

cdr3_nt: TGTGCCAGTAGTATAGATCGGGACATGAACACTGAAGCTTTCTTT
cdr3_aa: CASSIDRDMNTEAFF
j_call: TRBJ1-1
d_call: .
v_call: TRBV19
clone_size: .
cdr3_length: 15

cdr3_nt: TGTGCCAGCAGATTAAACTACGAGCAGTACTTC
cdr3_aa: CASRLNYEQYF
j_call: TRBJ2-7
d_call: .
v_call: TRBV2
clone_size: once
cdr3_length: 11

cdr3_nt: .
cdr3_aa: CASSPTPSTLRNEQFF
j_call: TRBJ2-1
d_call: .
v_call: TRBV5-1
clone_size: .
cdr3_length: 16

cdr3_nt: TGCGCCAGCAGCTTGTATGACAGAGACACCGGGGAGCTGTTTTTT
cdr3_aa: CASSLYDRDTGELFF
j_call: TRBJ2-2
d_call: .
v_call: TRBV5-1
clone_size: .
cdr3_length: 15

cdr3_nt: TGTGCCAGCAGTTGGGGGACAGACGGGCAGTATTTT
cdr3_aa: CASSWGTDGQYF
j_call: TRBJ2-3
d_call: TRBD1
v_call: TRBV6-6
clone_size: .
cdr3_length: 12

cdr3_nt: TGTGCCAGCAGTACACAAGACAAACTGTTTTTT
cdr3_aa: CASSTQDKLFF
j_call: TRBJ1-4
d_call: .
v_call: TRBV28
clone_size: .
cdr3_length: 11

cdr3_nt: TGTGCCAGCAGTGTACAGGGGCCCGCTTACGAGCAGTACTTC
cdr3_aa: CASSVQGPAYEQYF
j_call: TRBJ2-7
d_call: TRBD1
v_call: TRBV27
clone_size: .
cdr3_length: 14

cdr3_nt: TGTGCCAGCTCCCGAACTGGGGGGGATGAAAAACTGTTTTTT
cdr3_aa: CASSRTGGDEKLFF
j_call: TRBJ1-4
d_call: .
v_call: TRBV18
clone_size: .
cdr3_length: 14

cdr3_nt: TGTGCCAGCACCGGACTAGCGGGGGTCCTGGAGCAGTACTTC
cdr3_aa: CASTGLAGVLEQYF
j_call: TRBJ2-7
d_call: TRBD2
v_call: TRBV2
clone_size: .
cdr3_length: 14

cdr3_nt: TGCGCCAGCAGCTTGGCGGGAGGCTCGAACACCGGGGAGCTGTTTTTT
cdr3_aa: CASSLAGGSNTGELFF
j_call: TRBJ2-2
d_call: TRBD2
v_call: TRBV5-1
clone_size: .
cdr3_length: 16

cdr3_nt: TGTGCCAGCAGTCCCATACCACAAAACAGGGGCGGCACTGAAGCTTTCTTT
cdr3_aa: CASSPIPQNRGGTEAFF
j_call: TRBJ1-1
d_call: TRBD1
v_call: TRBV7-9
clone_size: .
cdr3_length: 17

cdr3_nt: TGTGCCAGCAGTCGCCACGGGACAGGGTCCTACGAGCAGTACTTC
cdr3_aa: CASSRHGTGSYEQYF
j_call: TRBJ2-7
d_call: TRBD1
v_call: TRBV6-1
clone_size: .
cdr3_length: 15

cdr3_nt: TGTGCCAGCAGCGCCCGGACAGATTCAGATTACTATGGCTACACCTTC
cdr3_aa: CASSARTDSDYYGYTF
j_call: TRBJ1-2
d_call: .
v_call: TRBV9
clone_size: .
cdr3_length: 16

cdr3_nt: TGTGCCAGCAGTTTGGCGAGCTATGGCTACACCTTC
cdr3_aa: CASSLASYGYTF
j_call: TRBJ1-2
d_call: .
v_call: TRBV28
clone_size: .
cdr3_length: 12

cdr3_nt: TGTGCCAGCAGCCGCCGGGACATTCAAGAGACCCAGTACTTC
cdr3_aa: CASSRRDIQETQYF
j_call: TRBJ2-5
d_call: .
v_call: TRBV6-5
clone_size: .
cdr3_length: 14